The rows below give T cell receptor beta chains drawn from one sample of a study of blood T cell repertoires in COVID-19. Data came from immunoSEQ multiplex PCR; TCRdb stores just in-frame clones and leaves some out. This sample has 150,000 to 200,000 clones; approximately 86% occur once, and the top ten carry more than 3%. The sample taken for sequencing was peripheral blood. Source of these receptors: an older man with acute or convalescent COVID-19. Both conserved end residues are part of each CDR3. The D gene is left open where the match is weak. A row's size may be missing; if present it is once, few, many or a size class.

j_call v_call d_call clone_size cdr3_nt cdr3_aa
TRBJ2-7 TRBV28 - - TGTGCCAGCAGTTTATTGACGGGGAGCTCCTACGAGCAGTACTTC CASSLLTGSSYEQYF
TRBJ2-1 TRBV25-1 TRBD2 - TGTGCCAGCAGTGAAGGGGGGAGCGGGATAAGTGAGCAGTTCTTC CASSEGGSGISEQFF
TRBJ1-5 TRBV18 - once TGTGCCAGCTCACCGGCAGGGGATCAGCCCCAGCATTTT CASSPAGDQPQHF
TRBJ1-5 TRBV6-7 - - TGTGCCAGCTCCGATCAGCCCCAGCATTTT CASSDQPQHF
TRBJ1-4 TRBV28 - - TGTGCCAGCTGGTCGGATGAAAAACTGTTTTTT CASWSDEKLFF
TRBJ1-5 TRBV21-1 - - TGTGCCAGCAGCAAATGGGGCAGACTTAGCAATCAGCCCCAGCATTTT CASSKWGRLSNQPQHF
TRBJ2-6 TRBV6-4 - - TGTGCCAGCAGTTTCGCGTCTGGGGCCAACGTCCTGACTTTC CASSFASGANVLTF
TRBJ1-2 TRBV14 - - TGTGCCAGCAGCAGACAGCTTTATGGCTACACCTTC CASSRQLYGYTF
TRBJ2-6 TRBV7-3 - - TGTGCCAGCAGTATCGGGGGGGCCAACGTCCTGACTTTC CASSIGGANVLTF
TRBJ2-1 TRBV14 - - TGTGCCAGCAGCCAAGGGGCAGGACAGTACAATGAGCAGTTCTTC CASSQGAGQYNEQFF